This entry describes one T cell receptor beta chain. The target of this receptor is not known. Base-call qualities are not available, and no considerably larger clone is one nucleotide away. This entry comes from a study of T cell responses to AZD1222 COVID-19 vaccine (TCRdb year 2021). As for the study more broadly: A total of approximately 230 trial participants underwent TCR sequencing, of whom about 200 received two doses of AZD1222 and some 25 received two doses of the MenACWY control vaccine. Trial participants were enrolled by age into 18-55, 56-69 and 70-plus year subgroups, with roughly 160, 29 and 62 TCR-sequenced participants respectively. What the authors observed across the whole study: Conclusions about previously exposed vaccinees are limited because only five to seven AZD1222 recipients were SARS-CoV-2 seropositive at baseline. Because no samples from the day 14 peak response were available, repertoires could be characterized only after the peak T cell response. The 56-69-year group was small, and its depth increase did not reach significance, likely because of low power. Spike-specific TCR breadth and depth rose significantly after two AZD1222 doses compared with day 0 and with MenACWY recipients. Participants were mostly white British, with more females than males. The authors suggested clonal diversity may have been underestimated. Vaccine-associated CD4 TCRs spanned the whole spike protein, with dominant responses in regions 160-218 and 743-854. Epitopes outside the regions mutated in the B.1.351 and B.1.1.7 variants were reportedly recognized by nearly half of the unique spike-specific TCRs.

What the time point label conveys for this sample: about 28 days (+/-7) after the second vaccine dose. Because spike-specific TCR depth and breadth did not differ between the two schedules, AZD1222 recipients who got a second dose at roughly 4 weeks were pooled with those who got a second dose at roughly 12 weeks. Vaccinee samples were obtained from the UK trials COV001 and COV002, which included a single-blind randomized controlled phase 2/3 trial of AZD1222 (ChAdOx1 nCoV-19) in healthy adults. Trial participant PBMC samples were collected at day 0 and day 28 after the second dose for TCRbeta chain sequencing. The CDR3 regions of human TCRbeta chains were analyzed by immunosequencing. As for the authors' bioinformatics: Repertoire TCRs were matched against a reference library of SARS-CoV-2-specific TCRs generated with the MIRA antigen-specificity platform. Breadth was defined as the fraction of unique TCRs that were SARS-CoV-2-associated. Depth was defined as the fraction of total T cells that were SARS-CoV-2-associated. Each spike-specific TCR was assigned to its reactive spike region and to a CD4 or CD8 class using the MIRA data. Log10-transformed breadth and depth values were compared by one-way ANOVA with Sidak's multiple comparisons tests. Drawn from immuneACCESS, this table holds only the in-frame rearrangements with V and J called that TCRdb kept. Clones are partly lost; checked studies trace under half to an unresolved V gene and leave the rest unexplained. Clonal size and the V and J genes are those of that table, whereas D and trimming came from the DNA. The sample contains roughly 110,000 clones, 88% of them found a single time. The ten largest clonotypes hold 6.5% of the sample.

The cysteine opens and the phenylalanine closes a CDR3 of 15 amino acids. Here the CDR3 DNA is all that survives: 45 bases in frame from base 1. CDR1 and CDR2 are drawn from the germline V gene: SGHTA, FQGNSA. V is shortened by 1 base, J by 5 bases, and the region joining them spans 14 bases. The receptor's source is an adult who received the AZD1222 COVID-19 vaccine. The sample here was peripheral blood, taken 28 days after the second AZD1222 dose. Recombination connected TRBV7-2 to TRBJ1-2; a confident D gene designation cannot be given. CDR3 sequence: CASSLGLGPAYGYTF. The nucleotides are TGTGCCAGCAGCTTAGGGTTAGGACCTGCTTATGGCTACACCTTC.